This passage covers 10 T cell receptor beta chains from one sample sequenced in a study of blood T cell repertoires in COVID-19. Only in-frame clones appear in the TCRdb table, and some are missing; sequencing was by immunoSEQ multiplex PCR. This table has roughly 290,000 clones, roughly 89% appearing once. The sample consisted of peripheral blood. The receptors shown here come from a man aged 25-45 years with acute or convalescent COVID-19.

V and J are TRBV10-3 and TRBJ2-7; 10 bases align to TRBD1. CDR1 ENHRY and CDR2 SYGVKD come from the germline V gene. With 2 bases clipped from V and 5 bases from J, the junction kept 6 bases outside the gene matches. The CDR3 is 15 amino acids. CDR3 in DNA: TGTGCCATCAGTGAGCCGGGGGACAGGGGCCACGAGCAGTACTTC. Translated, it gives CAISEPGDRGHEQYF.

This chain uses TRBV13 with TRBJ1-2; 7 nucleotides agree with TRBD1. The CDR3 covers 13 residues. Trimming cost V 5 bases and J 5 bases; bases outside gene matches: 5. Germline-derived CDR1 and CDR2 are PRHDT and FYEKMQ (reference sequence). The CDR3 reads CASSPRQGYGYTF. The CDR3 bases are TGTGCCAGCAGCCCGAGACAGGGTTATGGCTACACCTTC. The whole variable domain, remainder taken from reference TRBV13 and TRBJ1-2, is AAGVIQSPRHLIKEKRETATLKCYPIPRHDTVYWYQQGPGQDPQFLISFYEKMQSDKGSIPDRFSAQQFSDYHSELNMSSLELGDSALYFCASSPRQGYGYTFGSGTRLTVV.

CDR3 nucleotide sequence: TGTGCCAGCAGTTACGTATTAGGGACAGCGTTGTACCAAGAGACCCAGTACTTC. Its protein is CASSYVLGTALYQETQYF. This chain connects TRBV6-2 or TRBV6-3 to TRBJ2-5, with 7 bases lining up with TRBD1. Trimming cost V 2 bases and J 0 bases; bases outside gene matches: 12. The CDR3 runs to 18 residues. Germline loops: CDR1 MNHEY, CDR2 SVGEGT.

Only a few counts were recorded for this clone. The gene calls are TRBV4-2 and TRBJ2-2, with D possibly being TRBD2 (6 bases). Germline V gene data show CDR1 as LGHNA and CDR2 as YNFKEQ. This CDR3 contains 16 residues. V was pared by 1 base and J by 0 bases, with 9 bases between. The chain's CDR3 is CASSQGVAANTGELFF. CDR3 DNA sequence: TGTGCCAGCAGCCAAGGGGTAGCGGCGAACACCGGGGAGCTGTTTTTT.

The gene calls are TRBV27 and TRBJ1-5; maybe TRBD1 (6 bases). Germline CDR1 and CDR2: MNHEY and SMNVEV (reference sequence). The CDR3 has 15 amino acids. Trimming pared 3 bases from V and 6 bases from J, leaving 15 bases between. The CDR3 reads CASSFGGPSGQPQHF. CDR3 in DNA: TGTGCCAGCAGTTTCGGGGGGCCCTCGGGTCAGCCCCAGCATTTT.

CDR3 amino acids: CASSYRTSADYEQYF. The CDR3 DNA reads TGTGCCAGCAGTTATCGGACATCGGCAGACTACGAGCAGTACTTC. V gene TRBV6-5 combines with J gene TRBJ2-7; D may be TRBD1 (5 bases). CDR1 is MNHEY and CDR2 is SVGAGI in the germline V gene. The CDR3 extends over 15 amino acids. Deletions cut 3 bases from V and 3 bases from J, with 15 bases between.

The chain couples TRBV11-2 to TRBJ2-5; no firm D call. The CDR3 is 13 residues long. The germline gives CDR1 SGHAT, CDR2 FQNNGV. V gave up 3 bases and J gave up 5 bases, with 10 bases separating them. As DNA, the CDR3 is TGTGCCAGCAGCTTTCACCTAGAGGAGACCCAGTACTTC. Protein sequence: CASSFHLEETQYF.

The V and J genes are TRBV15 and TRBJ2-3; 7 nucleotides align to TRBD2. The CDR3 covers 16 residues. The J segment lost 5 bases and the V segment lost 3 bases, leaving 11 bases of the junction unmatched. In germline, CDR1 is LNHNV, CDR2 YYDKDF (reference sequence). The CDR3 loop is CATSRGGSGLLDTQYF. CDR3 coding DNA: TGTGCCACCAGCAGGGGCGGGAGCGGTCTCTTAGATACGCAGTATTTT.

This CDR3 reads CASTNRRQGEDEQYF. CDR3 nucleotide sequence: TGTGCCAGCACCAATCGGAGACAGGGAGAGGACGAGCAGTACTTC. The chain combines TRBV7-8 with TRBJ2-7; 7 bases line up with TRBD1. Trimming cost V 7 bases and J 5 bases; bases outside gene matches: 14. CDR1 and CDR2 (germline): SGHVS, FQNEAQ. CDR3 size: 15 residues.

The chain uses TRBV5-6 and TRBJ1-5; 10 bases are a match to TRBD1. V dropped 0 bases and J dropped 3; count of bases not matched to a gene: 6. Germline V gene sequence: CDR1 SGHDT, CDR2 YYEEEE. The CDR3 extends over 17 amino acids. CDR3 sequence (DNA): TGTGCCAGCAGCTTGGCGGGACAGGGGTCTTTCAATCAGCCCCAGCATTTT. This sequence encodes CASSLAGQGSFNQPQHF. The full variable domain, completed using reference TRBV5-6 and TRBJ1-5, is DAGVTQSPTHLIKTRGQQVTLRCSPKSGHDTVSWYQQALGQGPQFIFQYYEEEERQRGNFPDRFSGHQFPNYSSELNVNALLLGDSALYLCASSLAGQGSFNQPQHFGDGTRLSIL.